This T cell receptor (beta chain) was observed in a study of read filtering for tumor transcriptome and immune sequencing. The ends were cut back, 5 bases at V and 8 bases at J, with 18 bases in the middle. The CDR3 has 13 amino acids. The germline CDR1 and CDR2 sequences are SQVTM and ANQGSEA. This clonotype appeared once. Molecular barcoded adaptors covering alpha/delta and beta/gamma chains were used on around 400 ng RNA. TCRdb re-derived calls from the reads in MiXCR, one entry per CDR3 protein. Seen here are 9,000 to 9,500 distinct CDR3 sequences, roughly 15% observed once, and the top ten hold 25%.

The chain joins TRBV29-1 to TRBJ1-1; D gene ambiguous. Sequenced: a population of CD138-negative cells sorted from bone marrow. The clonotype was recovered from a donor over 35 with multiple myeloma. CDR3 nucleotide sequence: TGCAGCGTTTTGAAATCAAAGGCTACGGAAGCTTTCTTT. It encodes CSVLKSKATEAFF.